This T cell receptor (beta chain) was captured by sequencing in a study of T-cell reconstitution after alpha-beta-depleted transplantation in children. Study results and caveats: T-cell counts and diversity were attributed mostly to newly produced T cells one year after transplant.

On this clonotype: Its matching antigen is unknown.

Germline assignment: CDR1 SEHNR and CDR2 FQNEAQ (reference sequence). CDR3 length: 17 residues. The V gene lost 6 bases and the J gene lost 2 bases, with 22 bases spanning the gap. Preparation of the TCRbeta library involved a method that used unique molecular identifiers. Each CDR3 protein is one row after TCRdb ran MiXCR on the PCR reads. This table has about 290,000 distinct CDR3 sequences, less than 9.5% appearing once. The chain has TRBV7-9 and TRBJ1-2; no reliable D call. The specimen comprised peripheral blood, sampled 360 days after TCRalphabeta/CD19-depleted stem cell transplant. This sequence originates from a female patient aged 2-9 years who had a stem cell transplant for Fanconi anemia, so the T cells may come from the graft donor. The CDR3 region is CASRHFHGNQTNYGYTF. The CDR3 DNA sequence: TGTGCCAGCAGGCACTTTCACGGGAATCAAACCAACTATGGCTACACCTTC.